This passage covers 17 T cell receptor beta chains from one sample sequenced in a study of beta chain features in type 1 diabetes (dated by TCRdb to the late 2010s). General findings and caveats noted by the study authors: A moderate but significant shortening of TCRB CDR3 length was observed in type 1 diabetes patients in all four CD4+ subsets.

Their cognate antigens are unknown. The library was generated by the immunoSEQ multiplex PCR assay. The entire amount of isolated RNA was reverse transcribed using the High Capacity cDNA Reverse Transcription Kit, so the sequenced TCRB transcripts were expressed ones. TCRdb provides this immuneACCESS table in a form limited to in-frame rearrangements. Some clones are lacking; in checked studies, under half of them reflect an unresolved V gene, and why the rest are absent is not known. The sample includes over 300,000 clones, with 9.3% observed a single time. Together, the top ten hold 1% of the sample. Sequenced input: central memory CD4+ T cells from blood. These receptors originate from a young man with type 1 diabetes.

The chain couples TRBV7-7 to TRBJ2-1; D is perhaps TRBD2 (6 bases). Trimming removed 5 bases from V and 7 bases from J, with 12 bases in between. The CDR3 is 13 amino acids. CDR1 SSHAT and CDR2 FNYEAQ come from the germline V gene (reference sequence). The CDR3 DNA follows: TGTGCCAGCAGCGGCCAGGAGGGTAATGAGCAGTTCTTC. It yields the protein CASSGQEGNEQFF.

This clone turned up a few times. The same CDR3 also results from other DNA sequences found in this sample. This rearrangement joins TRBV19 to TRBJ2-7; D possibly corresponds to TRBD1 (6 bases). CDR3 length: 12 residues. Trimming took 6 bases from V and 5 from J, leaving 11 bases between them. Germline CDR1 LNHDA, CDR2 SQIVND (reference sequence). CDR3 nucleotide sequence: TGTGCCAGTAGCAGCTACAGGGACGAGCAGTACTTC. Its protein is CASSSYRDEQYF.

This clone was picked up a small number of times. This chain links TRBV30 with TRBJ1-5; no clear D. Germline values: CDR1 GTSNPN, CDR2 SVGIG (reference sequence). The V end lost 1 base, the J end lost 7 bases, and 11 bases lay between the germline ends. There are 13 residues in the CDR3. The CDR3 region is CAWSAQVDQPQHF. As DNA, the CDR3 is TGTGCCTGGAGTGCCCAGGTAGACCAGCCCCAGCATTTT.

This clone was observed a handful of times. The chain recombines TRBV21-1 with TRBJ1-2; TRBD1 is the table's D call, not checked against the DNA. TRBV21-1 is classified as a pseudogene. CDR3 length: 15 residues. DNA for the CDR3: TGTGCCAGCCGTAGGGTTGGGACAGGGGGGTATGGCTACACCTTC. Translation gives CASRRVGTGGYGYTF.

This clone has more than one count but fewer than ten. The gene calls are TRBV6-6 and TRBJ2-3; 10 bases line up with TRBD2. From germline, CDR1 is MNHNY and CDR2 SVGAGI (reference sequence). V dropped 3 bases and J dropped 6; count of bases not matched to a gene: 9. CDR3 length equals 16 residues. In nucleotides, the CDR3 is TGTGCCAGCAGTTATCTAAGCGGGGGGGCCTACGATACGCAGTATTTT. Its protein product is CASSYLSGGAYDTQYF.

The V and J genes are TRBV7-2 and TRBJ2-3; possible D gene TRBD1, 5 bases. This CDR3 has 15 residues. The V end was cut by 2 bases, the J end by 4 bases, with 13 bases between. Looked up from germline, CDR1 is SGHTA and CDR2 is FQGNSA. CDR3 amino acids: CASSLRSAGPDTQYF. The CDR3 nucleotides read TGTGCCAGCAGCTTAAGGTCGGCAGGGCCAGATACGCAGTATTTT.

A word on this clone: Its ends do not fully match the called genes, so a read error is possible. The V call is TRBV4-3, the J call TRBJ2-2; a weak D match, TRBD2 (5 bases). Germline V gives CDR1 LGHNA, CDR2 YSLEER. The CDR3 has 13 amino acids. In DNA form, the CDR3 reads TGCGCCAGCAGCCAAGATCGGGTCGGGGAGCTGTCTTTT. This encodes CASSQDRVGELSF.

CDR3: CACPRDASYNEQFF. CDR3 in DNA: TGTGCCTGTCCCCGGGACGCTTCCTACAATGAGCAGTTCTTC. The J gene is TRBJ2-1, the V gene TRBV30; TRBD1 or TRBD2 may be the D gene (5 bases each). The V gene's germline CDR1 is GTSNPN and CDR2 SVGIG (reference sequence). The CDR3 length is 14 residues. V gave up 6 bases and J gave up 1 base, with 13 bases separating them.

A few counts support this clone. The V call is TRBV7-9, the J call TRBJ2-7, with D tentatively TRBD2 (6 bases). Germline V gene lookup returns CDR1 SEHNR and CDR2 FQNEAQ (reference sequence). CDR3 length: 13 amino acids. V dropped 6 bases and J dropped 7 bases, with 16 bases sitting between them. CDR3 amino acids: CASSLDSGGEQYF. In DNA, the CDR3 is TGTGCCAGCAGTCTAGACTCCGGAGGGGAGCAGTACTTC.

V usage is TRBV7-2 and J usage is TRBJ2-5, with a tentative D call TRBD2 (5 bases). This CDR3 contains 13 residues. The V gene's germline CDR1 is SGHTA and CDR2 FQGNSA. The ends were cut back, 6 bases at V and 3 bases at J, with 11 bases in the middle. The CDR3 sequence is CASRAAGKETQYF. The CDR3 DNA is TGTGCCAGCAGGGCTGCGGGCAAAGAGACCCAGTACTTC.

This clone has a handful of counts. This chain joins TRBV4-3 and TRBJ2-1; no definite D call. Germline CDR1 and CDR2: LGHNA and YSLEER. Trimming shortened V by 6 bases and J by 12 bases, and 27 bases separated the two germline ends. The CDR3 extends over 16 amino acids. CDR3 sequence (DNA): TGCGCCAGCAGTCAATCAAGGGCCGCTCCAAATCCTGGGCAGTTCTTC. This gives the protein CASSQSRAAPNPGQFF.

This clone was seen only a few times. Other nucleotide sequences from this sample produce the same CDR3. The rearrangement links TRBV5-1 to TRBJ2-3, with D maybe TRBD1 (5 bases). From germline, CDR1 is SGHRS and CDR2 YFSETQ. The V end lost 0 bases, the J end lost 0 bases, and 5 bases lay between the germline ends. The CDR3 length is 14 residues. The CDR3 DNA reads TGCGCCAGCAGCTTGGGACAGAGCACAGATACGCAGTATTTT. This encodes CASSLGQSTDTQYF.

This clone has ten or more counts. The chain recombines TRBV7-9 with TRBJ1-2; 9 bases fit TRBD1. CDR3 length: 15 amino acids. Germline V lookup: CDR1 SEHNR, CDR2 FQNEAQ (reference sequence). V lost 2 bases, J lost 8 bases, and 9 bases stayed unmatched. This CDR3 reads CASSLSQQGADGYTF. The CDR3 DNA reads as TGTGCCAGCAGCTTATCCCAACAGGGGGCTGACGGCTACACCTTC. Looking up the rest from reference TRBV7-9 and TRBJ1-2 gives the full variable domain: DTGVSQNPRHKITKRGQNVTFRCDPISEHNRLYWYRQTLGQGPEFLTYFQNEAQLEKSRLLSDRFSAERPKGSFSTLEIQRTEQGDSAMYLCASSLSQQGADGYTFGSGTRLTVV.

CDR3 loop: CASRSGGYGYTF. The CDR3 nucleotides are TGTGCCAGCAGATCGGGTGGCTATGGCTACACCTTC. The chain uses TRBV6-5 and TRBJ1-2; unclear D gene. The CDR3 runs 12 residues. CDR1 is MNHEY and CDR2 is SVGAGI in the germline V gene. Trimming stripped 6 bases from V and 4 bases from J, with 9 bases between.

J is TRBJ2-3 and V is TRBV5-4, with 9 positions matching TRBD2. The germline V gene has CDR1 SGHNT and CDR2 YYREEE (reference sequence). This CDR3 spans 14 amino acids. Trimming removed 4 bases from V and 3 bases from J; junction bases left unmatched: 3. In DNA, the CDR3 is TGTGCCAGCAGCACCCTAGCGGGGACAGATACGCAGTATTTT. Its translation is CASSTLAGTDTQYF.

This clone appeared a few times. This chain links TRBV7-8 with TRBJ2-1, with D maybe TRBD2 (6 bases). Trimming stripped 1 base from V and 5 bases from J, with 9 bases between. The germline V gene has CDR1 SGHVS and CDR2 FQNEAQ. The CDR3 consists of 14 residues. The CDR3: CASSLGRRDNEQFF. The CDR3 DNA follows: TGTGCCAGCAGCTTAGGTCGGAGGGACAATGAGCAGTTCTTC.

The table lists this clone with a few counts. The CDR3 DNA is TGTGCCAGCAGCACCGGGACAGAGACCTACGAGCAGTACTTC. Protein product: CASSTGTETYEQYF. This chain uses TRBV7-2 with TRBJ2-7; 7 positions agree with TRBD1. The germline CDR1 and CDR2 sequences are SGHTA and FQGNSA. With V trimmed by 5 bases and J by 2 bases, 6 bases remained unmatched. This CDR3 region has 14 residues.